Listed here are 25 T cell receptor beta chains from one sample, sequenced in a study of T cells in Graves' hyperthyroidism and ophthalmopathy. Authors of the study amplified TCR beta CDR3 regions from RNA transcripts. Initially, a first-round RT-PCR of the TCR CDR3 employed the HTBI primer set. TCRdb reprocessed the multiplex PCR reads with MiXCR, giving one entry per CDR3 protein. Among 450,000 to 600,000 distinct CDR3 sequences, around 15% were seen once, and the ten largest hold approximately 13%. The sample consisted of blood. These receptor sequences come from a woman between 40 and 50 years old with Graves' hyperthyroidism.

For this clonotype: This could be a read error, since a much larger clone is one nucleotide away. J is TRBJ2-1 and V is TRBV6-2 or TRBV6-3; 8 nucleotides match TRBD1. Per the germline V gene, CDR1 is MNHEY and CDR2 is SVGEGT. This CDR3 contains 15 residues. The CDR3 sequence is CASSDQGTGYNGQFF. CDR3 in DNA: TGTGCCAGCAGTGACCAAGGGACAGGTTACAATGGGCAGTTCTTC.

This clonotype was counted ten times or more. V is TRBV2 and J is TRBJ2-1; a possible D gene is TRBD1 (6 bases). Germline CDR1 reads SNHLY; CDR2 reads FYNNEI. The CDR3 is 16 amino acids. V was pared by 8 bases and J by 6 bases, with 23 bases between. The CDR3 reads CASLLTPGVAINEQFF. The CDR3 region has the DNA TGTGCCAGCTTATTAACCCCAGGGGTGGCTATCAATGAGCAGTTCTTC.

This clonotype was recorded at least ten times. Here the CDR3 DNA reads TGTGCCAGAGCTCTCCCAGGGGCCAACACTGAAGCTTTCTTT. This gives the protein CARALPGANTEAFF. The genes are TRBV2 and TRBJ1-1; perhaps TRBD1 as D (6 bases). Germline V gene data show CDR1 as SNHLY and CDR2 as FYNNEI. The V and J ends lost 9 bases and 2 bases respectively, with 16 bases between them. CDR3 size: 14 residues.

In its sample, this clonotype was seen a few times. CDR3 sequence: CAISMDIGGYTF. DNA of the CDR3: TGTGCCATCAGTATGGATATCGGCGGCTACACCTTC. The V call is TRBV10-3, the J call TRBJ1-2; D not certain. The V gene's germline CDR1 is ENHRY and CDR2 SYGVKD. V was trimmed by 5 bases and J by 8 bases, leaving 12 bases between them. The CDR3 has 12 amino acids.

This clonotype showed up many times. The V gene is TRBV2, the J gene TRBJ2-7; D might be TRBD1 (6 bases). The V end lost 5 bases, the J end lost 7 bases, and 12 bases lay between the germline ends. The CDR3 runs to 12 residues. Germline values: CDR1 SNHLY, CDR2 FYNNEI. The CDR3 DNA sequence: TGTGCCAGCAGTCCATCCGGACAGGAGCAGTACTTC. This translates into CASSPSGQEQYF.

This clonotype was seen many times. The rearrangement uses TRBV7-9 and TRBJ2-3, with 9 bases identical to TRBD1. This CDR3 is built from 14 residues. The V gene's germline CDR1 is SEHNR and CDR2 FQNEAQ (reference sequence). V lost 6 bases and J lost 6; bases outside the gene matches: 7. CDR3 coding DNA: TGTGCCAGCAGACCCGACAGGGGGATCGATACGCAGTATTTT. Translated: CASRPDRGIDTQYF.

This clonotype occurred many times. This chain uses TRBV27 with TRBJ2-7; a possible D gene is TRBD2 (6 bases). The CDR3 totals 12 residues. With 8 bases removed from V and 4 bases from J, the gap between germline ends came to 12 bases. Germline values: CDR1 MNHEY, CDR2 SMNVEV (reference sequence). The chain's CDR3 is CASGAGLYEQYF. The CDR3 DNA sequence: TGTGCCAGCGGGGCGGGGTTATACGAGCAGTACTTC.

This clonotype has a count of ten or more. V is TRBV6-1 and J is TRBJ2-7, with TRBD2 matching over 7 bases. The CDR3 is made up of 17 amino acids. From germline, CDR1 is MNHNS and CDR2 SASEGT. After removal of 4 bases from V and 4 bases from J, the junction contained 16 bases not matched to a gene. CDR3 in DNA: TGTGCCAGCAGTGTCCTAGCGGTACCACCTATAGCGTACGAGCAGTACTTC. Its translation is CASSVLAVPPIAYEQYF.

The V call is TRBV4-1, the J call TRBJ2-5; possibly TRBD1 for D (6 bases). Germline CDR1 reads MGHRA; CDR2 reads YSYEKL. V was cut by 1 base and J by 3 bases, with 9 bases left in between. This CDR3 spans 14 amino acids. The CDR3 loop is CASSQGAGEETQYF. CDR3 sequence (DNA): TGCGCCAGCAGCCAAGGGGCAGGGGAAGAGACCCAGTACTTC.

This clonotype was counted ten times or more. The CDR3 DNA reads as TGTGCCAGCAGTTTGGCAGTGATAAAGTTGGCCCAGCATTTT. Its translation is CASSLAVIKLAQHF. This chain uses TRBV28 with TRBJ1-5; D is unclear. Germline-derived CDR1 and CDR2 are MDHEN and SYDVKM. V lost 3 bases and J lost 11, with 17 bases in between. CDR3 length: 14 residues.

This clonotype has a count of ten or more. The chain employs TRBV28 and TRBJ2-3; 9 nucleotides line up with TRBD2. The germline V gene encodes CDR1 MDHEN and CDR2 SYDVKM. The CDR3 covers 16 residues. V was clipped by 2 bases and J by 5 bases; unmatched bases: 8. The CDR3 coding sequence is TGTGCCAGCAGTTTAGCGGGAGGGCCGAGTCAAGATACGCAGTATTTT. Translated, it gives CASSLAGGPSQDTQYF. The full variable domain, in which reference TRBV28 and TRBJ2-3 provide the parts outside the CDR3, is DVKVTQSSRYLVKRTGEKVFLECVQDMDHENMFWYRQDPGLGLRLIYFSYDVKMKEKGDIPEGYSVSREKKERFSLILESASTNQTSMYLCASSLAGGPSQDTQYFGPGTRLTVL.

At least ten counts were recorded for this clonotype. The chain links TRBV30 to TRBJ2-5; 9 nucleotides match TRBD2. The CDR3 is made up of 15 amino acids. The V and J ends lost 0 bases and 4 bases, in that order; junction bases with no gene match: 6. Germline V CDR1 and CDR2: GTSNPN, SVGIG (reference sequence). The chain's CDR3 is CAWSVVAGVGETQYF. The CDR3 coding sequence is TGTGCCTGGAGTGTGGTAGCGGGAGTGGGAGAGACCCAGTACTTC.

The chain combines TRBV3-1 with TRBJ2-7, with 8 bases fitting TRBD2. The CDR3 is 15 amino acids. J lost 2 bases, V lost 1 base, and 4 bases had no gene match. Germline CDR1 reads LGHDT; CDR2 reads YNNKEL (reference sequence). The CDR3 DNA sequence: TGTGCCAGCAGCCAAGTAATAGCGGGACCCTACGAGCAGTACTTC. As protein: CASSQVIAGPYEQYF.

This clonotype came up many times. V is TRBV18 and J is TRBJ1-3, with D hard to call. CDR1 and CDR2 (germline): KGHSH, LQKENI. The V end was cut by 5 bases, the J end by 0 bases, with 5 bases between. CDR3 length equals 13 residues. The CDR3 spells CASSDTSGNTIYF. For the CDR3, the DNA is TGTGCCAGCTCAGATACCTCTGGAAACACCATATATTTT.

The sample holds many counts of this clonotype. This chain links TRBV18 with TRBJ2-3; TRBD2 might be the D (6 bases). Looked up from germline, CDR1 is KGHSH and CDR2 is LQKENI. The V and J ends lost 0 bases and 4 bases respectively, with 14 bases between them. The CDR3 length is 16 residues. Here the CDR3 reads CASSPPLGGAPDTQYF. As DNA, the CDR3 is TGTGCCAGCTCACCACCGTTGGGAGGTGCTCCAGATACGCAGTATTTT.

The chain employs TRBV9 and TRBJ1-1, with 7 bases identical to TRBD1. The CDR3 extends over 19 amino acids. Germline V CDR1 and CDR2: SGDLS, YYNGEE. J gave up 1 base and V 4 bases, and 19 bases lay outside the gene matches. CDR3 DNA: TGTGCCAGCAGCACCGAGGTTTTACAGGGGTTGGGAGCGAACACTGAAGCTTTCTTT. It encodes CASSTEVLQGLGANTEAFF. Complete variable domain (other parts from reference TRBV9 and TRBJ1-1): DSGVTQTPKHLITATGQRVTLRCSPRSGDLSVYWYQQSLDQGLQFLIQYYNGEERAKGNILERFSAQQFPDLHSELNLSSLELGDSALYFCASSTEVLQGLGANTEAFFGQGTRLTVV.

Many counts were recorded for this clonotype. The chain joins TRBV27 to TRBJ2-7; D is perhaps TRBD1 or TRBD2 (6 bases each). The CDR3 runs to 13 residues. Trimming removed 4 bases from V and 2 bases from J, with 9 bases in between. CDR1 is MNHEY, CDR2 SMNVEV, per germline (reference sequence). The chain's CDR3 is CASSWGATYEQYF. The CDR3 bases are TGTGCCAGCAGTTGGGGGGCCACCTACGAGCAGTACTTC.

This chain connects TRBV4-2 to TRBJ2-7, with D uncertain. CDR1 is LGHNA and CDR2 is YNFKEQ in the germline V gene. This CDR3 has 14 residues. V dropped 0 bases and J dropped 3 bases, with 9 bases sitting between them. As DNA, the CDR3 is TGTGCCAGCAGCCAAGATGAACAGAACTACGAGCAGTACTTC. Protein: CASSQDEQNYEQYF.

V usage is TRBV2 and J usage is TRBJ1-5; the D gene is possibly TRBD1 (5 bases). The CDR3 covers 15 residues. With 3 bases removed from V and 2 bases from J, the gap between germline ends came to 11 bases. Looked up from germline, CDR1 is SNHLY and CDR2 is FYNNEI. Here the CDR3 reads CASSDSGFGNQPQHF. Here the CDR3 DNA reads TGTGCCAGCAGTGATTCAGGGTTCGGCAATCAGCCCCAGCATTTT.

The chain carries TRBV19 and TRBJ2-7; D might be TRBD1 (5 bases). From germline, CDR1 is LNHDA and CDR2 SQIVND (reference sequence). V shed 6 bases and J shed 2 bases, with 17 bases lying between them. This CDR3 comprises 15 residues. This CDR3 is CASRTGHNSPYEQYF. The CDR3 DNA follows: TGTGCCAGTAGAACTGGACACAACTCACCCTACGAGCAGTACTTC.

This clonotype was counted only a few times. The V and J genes are TRBV18 and TRBJ2-2; D not resolved. Germline V gene sequence: CDR1 KGHSH, CDR2 LQKENI. With 0 bases removed from V and 5 bases from J, the gap between germline ends came to 10 bases. The CDR3 extends over 15 amino acids. The CDR3 DNA reads as TGTGCCAGCTCACCACCTGAGAAGAGGACCGGGGAGCTGTTTTTT. The encoded protein is CASSPPEKRTGELFF.

This clonotype was picked up a small number of times. The chain carries TRBV28 and TRBJ2-7; possibly TRBD2 for D (6 bases). The CDR3 is 14 residues long. Trimming took 10 bases from V and 7 from J, leaving 23 bases between them. Germline V CDR1 and CDR2: MDHEN, SYDVKM. CDR3 in amino acids: CATSGVAALREQYF. The CDR3 DNA sequence: TGTGCCACTTCCGGGGTAGCGGCCTTAAGGGAGCAGTACTTC.

This clonotype was seen only a few times. This rearrangement joins TRBV15 to TRBJ2-6, with D uncertain. The CDR3 consists of 19 residues. Trimming took off 0 bases at V and 0 bases at J, with 15 bases between the two ends. CDR1 is LNHNV, CDR2 YYDKDF, per germline (reference sequence). CDR3 loop: CATSRDGRQKSSGANVLTF. As DNA, the CDR3 is TGTGCCACCAGCAGAGATGGGCGACAAAAGAGCTCTGGGGCCAACGTCCTGACTTTC.

This clonotype came up many times. The chain uses TRBV7-2 and TRBJ1-2; perhaps TRBD1 as D (6 bases). The CDR3 sequence is 15 residues long. From germline, CDR1 is SGHTA and CDR2 FQGNSA. V lost 5 bases to trimming and J lost 3 bases, with 16 bases between them. The CDR3 spells CASSPQGQGHYGYTF. CDR3 sequence (DNA): TGTGCCAGCAGCCCCCAGGGGCAGGGGCACTATGGCTACACCTTC.

The chain carries TRBV19 and TRBJ2-1; the match to TRBD2 covers 9 bases. The germline V gene encodes CDR1 LNHDA and CDR2 SQIVND (reference sequence). This CDR3 has 14 residues. Trimming at V came to 5 bases and at J to 8 bases, leaving 7 bases not matched to a gene. This CDR3 reads CASSLAGYSDEQFF. In DNA, the CDR3 is TGTGCCAGTAGTCTAGCGGGATACTCCGATGAGCAGTTCTTC.